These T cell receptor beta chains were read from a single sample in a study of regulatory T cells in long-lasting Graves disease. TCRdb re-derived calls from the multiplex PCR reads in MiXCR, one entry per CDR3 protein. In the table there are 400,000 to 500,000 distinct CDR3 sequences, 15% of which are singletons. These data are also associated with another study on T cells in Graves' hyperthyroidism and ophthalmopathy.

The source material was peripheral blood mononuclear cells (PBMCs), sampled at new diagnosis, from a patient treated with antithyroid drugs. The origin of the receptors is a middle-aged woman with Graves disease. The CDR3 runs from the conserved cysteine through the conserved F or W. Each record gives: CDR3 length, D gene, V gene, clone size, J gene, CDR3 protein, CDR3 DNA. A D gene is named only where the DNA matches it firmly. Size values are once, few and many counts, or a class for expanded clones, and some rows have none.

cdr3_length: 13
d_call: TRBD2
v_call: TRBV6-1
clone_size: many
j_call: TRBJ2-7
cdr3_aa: CASSELAGVEQYF
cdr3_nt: TGTGCCAGCAGTGAACTAGCGGGAGTCGAGCAGTACTTC

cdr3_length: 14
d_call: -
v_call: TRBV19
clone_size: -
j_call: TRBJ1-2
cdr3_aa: CASSTTLEAYGYTF
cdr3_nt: TGTGCCAGTAGTACCACCTTAGAGGCCTATGGCTACACCTTC

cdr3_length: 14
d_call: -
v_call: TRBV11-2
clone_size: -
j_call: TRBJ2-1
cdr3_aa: CASSSGLLNNEQFF
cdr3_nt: TGTGCCAGCAGCTCCGGACTACTTAACAATGAGCAGTTCTTC

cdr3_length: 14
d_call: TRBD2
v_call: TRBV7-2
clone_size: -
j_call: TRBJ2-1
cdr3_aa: CASRRLAGGREQFF
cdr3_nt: TGTGCCAGCAGGAGACTAGCGGGAGGCCGTGAGCAGTTCTTC

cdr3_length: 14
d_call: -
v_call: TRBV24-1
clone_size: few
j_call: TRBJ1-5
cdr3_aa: CATSDAGFDQPQHF
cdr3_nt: TGTGCCACCAGTGATGCGGGCTTCGATCAGCCCCAGCATTTT

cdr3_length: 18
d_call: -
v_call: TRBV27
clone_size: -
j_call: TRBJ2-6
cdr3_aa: CASIGIGLSGSGANVLTF
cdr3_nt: TGTGCCAGCATAGGAATCGGGCTCTCCGGCTCTGGGGCCAACGTCCTGACTTTC

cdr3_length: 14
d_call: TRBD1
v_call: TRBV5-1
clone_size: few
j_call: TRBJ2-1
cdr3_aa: CASSWGQGINEQFF
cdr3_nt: TGCGCCAGCAGCTGGGGACAGGGTATCAATGAGCAGTTCTTC

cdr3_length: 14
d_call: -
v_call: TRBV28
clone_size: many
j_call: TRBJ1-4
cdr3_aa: CASSIGGPREKLFF
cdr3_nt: TGTGCCAGCAGTATTGGGGGGCCCAGGGAAAAACTGTTTTTT

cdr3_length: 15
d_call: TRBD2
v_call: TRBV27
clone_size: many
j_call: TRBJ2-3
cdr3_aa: CASGLAGALTDTQYF
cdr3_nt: TGTGCCAGCGGACTAGCGGGAGCACTCACAGATACGCAGTATTTT

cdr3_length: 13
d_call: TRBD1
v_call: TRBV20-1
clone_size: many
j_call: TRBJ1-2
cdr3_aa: CSANSGQAYGYTF
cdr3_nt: TGCAGTGCAAACTCGGGACAGGCCTATGGCTACACCTTC

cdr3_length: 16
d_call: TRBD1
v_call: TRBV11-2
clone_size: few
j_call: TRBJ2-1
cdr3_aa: CASSPSGTGALDEQFF
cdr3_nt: TGTGCCAGCAGCCCTTCCGGGACAGGGGCGCTGGATGAGCAGTTCTTC

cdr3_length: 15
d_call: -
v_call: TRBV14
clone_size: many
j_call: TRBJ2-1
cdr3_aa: CASSQIGGPYNEQFF
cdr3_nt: TGTGCCAGCAGCCAAATAGGTGGACCCTACAATGAGCAGTTCTTC

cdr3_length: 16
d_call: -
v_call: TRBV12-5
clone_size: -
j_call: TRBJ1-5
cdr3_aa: CASGLVVGQSNQPQHF
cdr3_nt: TGTGCTAGTGGTTTGGTAGTTGGGCAGAGCAATCAGCCCCAGCATTTT

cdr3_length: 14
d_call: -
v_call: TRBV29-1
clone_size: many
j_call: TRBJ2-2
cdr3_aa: CSVDSDSSTGELFF
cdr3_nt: TGCAGCGTTGACTCAGACAGCTCCACCGGGGAGCTGTTTTTT

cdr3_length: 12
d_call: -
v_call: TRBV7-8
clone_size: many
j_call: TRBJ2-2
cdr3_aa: CASSFGTGELFF
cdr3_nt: TGTGCCAGCAGCTTCGGGACCGGGGAGCTGTTTTTT

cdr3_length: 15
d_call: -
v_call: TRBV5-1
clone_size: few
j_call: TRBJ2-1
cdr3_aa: CASSLEGEYYNEQFF
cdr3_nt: TGCGCCAGCAGCTTGGAAGGGGAATACTACAATGAGCAGTTCTTC

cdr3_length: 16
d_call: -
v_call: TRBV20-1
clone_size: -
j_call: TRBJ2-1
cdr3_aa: CSARELSGLLINEQFF
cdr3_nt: TGCAGTGCTAGAGAGTTAAGCGGTCTCCTGATCAATGAGCAGTTCTTC

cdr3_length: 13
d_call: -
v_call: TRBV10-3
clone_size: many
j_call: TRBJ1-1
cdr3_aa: CAISEGVWTEAFF
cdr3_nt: TGTGCCATCAGTGAGGGGGTTTGGACTGAAGCTTTCTTT

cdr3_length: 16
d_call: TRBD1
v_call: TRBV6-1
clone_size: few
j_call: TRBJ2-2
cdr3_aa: CASRQHRGTYGGELFF
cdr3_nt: TGTGCCAGCAGGCAACACAGGGGAACCTACGGCGGGGAGCTGTTTTTT

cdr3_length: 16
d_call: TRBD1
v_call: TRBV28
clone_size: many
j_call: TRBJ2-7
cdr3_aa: CASSLSPGQVTYEQYF
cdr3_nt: TGTGCCAGCAGTTTGTCCCCGGGACAGGTGACCTACGAGCAGTACTTC

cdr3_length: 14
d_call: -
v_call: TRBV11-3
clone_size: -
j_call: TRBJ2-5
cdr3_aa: CASSPHRGQGTQYF
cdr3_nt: TGTGCCAGCAGCCCGCACCGGGGCCAGGGGACCCAGTACTTC

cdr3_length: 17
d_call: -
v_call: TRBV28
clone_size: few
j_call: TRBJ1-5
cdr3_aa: CASSLNLGGRSNQPQHF
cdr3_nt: TGTGCCAGCAGTTTAAATCTCGGGGGCAGGAGCAATCAGCCCCAGCATTTT

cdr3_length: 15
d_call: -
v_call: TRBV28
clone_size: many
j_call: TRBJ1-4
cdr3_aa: CASSLGAVSNEKLFF
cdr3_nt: TGTGCCAGCAGTTTAGGGGCGGTCTCTAATGAAAAACTGTTTTTT

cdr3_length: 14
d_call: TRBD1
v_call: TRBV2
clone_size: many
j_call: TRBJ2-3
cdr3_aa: CASSLNRGTDTQYF
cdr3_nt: TGTGCCAGCAGCCTGAACAGGGGGACAGATACGCAGTATTTT

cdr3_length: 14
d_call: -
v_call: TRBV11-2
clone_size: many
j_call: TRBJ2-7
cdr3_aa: CASSSGNRASEQYF
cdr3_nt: TGTGCCAGCAGCTCCGGGAATAGGGCAAGCGAGCAGTACTTC

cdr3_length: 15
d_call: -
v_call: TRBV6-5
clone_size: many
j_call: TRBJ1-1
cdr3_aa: CASSYRAGRNTEAFF
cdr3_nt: TGTGCCAGCAGTTACCGGGCGGGACGGAACACTGAAGCTTTCTTT